This note documents a single T cell receptor (beta chain) sequence. These data come from a study of cytomegalovirus exposure and HLA in healthy donors. Trimming stripped 2 bases from V and 0 bases from J, with 11 bases between. The CDR3 has 16 amino acids. The germline gives CDR1 MDHEN, CDR2 SYDVKM. 60 Vbeta and 13 Jbeta primers were used in PCR. Here immunoSEQ multiplex PCR was the method, and the copy in TCRdb shows in-frame clones only, minus some. Here the sample table reports some 200,000 clones. At collection, donors were nominally healthy, but unrecorded immune exposures were probable. Sequencing input: PBMCs. The chain combines TRBV28 with TRBJ1-3, with a weak D call TRBD1 (5 bases). The sequence was obtained from a boy younger than 18 in good health and CMV-seronegative. The CDR3 DNA is TGTGCCAGCAGTTTACAGGGTTCTCCCTCTGGAAACACCATATATTTT. Translating it yields CASSLQGSPSGNTIYF.